The subject of this entry is one TCR beta chain. V lost 1 base, J lost 6 bases, and 23 bases lay in between. The CDR3 spans 18 residues. CDR1 and CDR2 (germline): MGHRA, YSYEKL. In the original processing: Nucleated cell counts were estimated from reference gene primer amplification. Clones were sequenced by immunoSEQ multiplex PCR, and TCRdb holds only the in-frame ones, with some missing. The D gene and trimming were derived from the DNA, and the V and J assignments and clone size from that table. The sample holds over 85,000 clones, about 87% seen once. This specimen comes from a study of blood T cell repertoires in COVID-19. About the study: Material from acute and convalescent COVID-19 was sourced from the United States, Italy and Spain. Sources were T cells, B-cell-depleted T cells, or PBMCs; the material itself was cDNA or gDNA.

This TCR was sampled from a human donor in a cohort sampled during active COVID-19. Material for sequencing was peripheral blood. This sequence joins TRBV4-1 and TRBJ2-3, with D perhaps TRBD2 (6 bases). This CDR3 reads CASSQGFSRRALRDTQYF. Here the CDR3 DNA reads TGCGCCAGCAGCCAAGGCTTTAGCCGGAGGGCTTTACGGGATACGCAGTATTTT.